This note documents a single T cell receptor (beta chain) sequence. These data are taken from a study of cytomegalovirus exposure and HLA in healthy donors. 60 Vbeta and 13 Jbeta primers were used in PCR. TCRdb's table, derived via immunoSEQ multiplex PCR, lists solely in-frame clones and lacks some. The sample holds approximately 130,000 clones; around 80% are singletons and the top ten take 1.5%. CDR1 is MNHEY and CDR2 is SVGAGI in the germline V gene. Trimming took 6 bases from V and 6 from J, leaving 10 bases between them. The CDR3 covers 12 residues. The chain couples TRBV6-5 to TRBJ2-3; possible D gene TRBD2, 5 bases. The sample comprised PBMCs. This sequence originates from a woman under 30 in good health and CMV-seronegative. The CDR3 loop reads CASRRVGDTQYF. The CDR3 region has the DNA TGTGCCAGCAGGCGGGTTGGGGATACGCAGTATTTT.